This entry lists 28 T cell receptor beta chains sequenced from one sample in a study of blood T cell repertoires in COVID-19. Method: immunoSEQ multiplex PCR; TCRdb's copy keeps in-frame clones and lacks some. The sample records tens of thousands of clones, 85% to 90% being singletons. Specimen: peripheral blood. Receptors were obtained from a man between 65 and 85 years old with active COVID-19.

J is TRBJ2-7 and V is TRBV7-2; 9 bases match TRBD1. The J segment lost 2 bases and the V segment lost 6 bases, leaving 8 bases of the junction unmatched. The CDR3 is 15 amino acids. Germline loops: CDR1 SGHTA, CDR2 FQGNSA. The CDR3 nucleotides are TGTGCCAGCAGATATAGGGGACAGGGAACCTACGAGCAGTACTTC. It encodes CASRYRGQGTYEQYF.

This chain connects TRBV19 to TRBJ1-1, with D possibly being TRBD1 (5 bases). The CDR3 is 15 amino acids. Germline CDR1 LNHDA, CDR2 SQIVND (reference sequence). V dropped 7 bases and J dropped 3 bases, with 18 bases sitting between them. In DNA form, the CDR3 reads TGTGCCAGTATGTCTTTTGGGGGAGGGGACACTGAAGCTTTCTTT. Its protein is CASMSFGGGDTEAFF.

V gene TRBV3-1 (or the pseudogene TRBV3-2) combines with J gene TRBJ1-4, with a tentative D call TRBD1 (5 bases). The CDR3 totals 15 residues. V dropped 2 bases and J dropped 8 bases, with 15 bases sitting between them. CDR1 is LGHDT and CDR2 is YNNKEL in the germline V gene (reference sequence). In DNA form, the CDR3 reads TGTGCCAGCAGCCAAAGTAGTCAGGGAAGGGAAAAACTGTTTTTT. Protein: CASSQSSQGREKLFF.

This clone was observed a handful of times. Here the CDR3 DNA reads TGTGCCAGCAGCATTACAGGGCCCAATTCACCCCTCCACTTT. This translates into CASSITGPNSPLHF. The V call is TRBV7-9, the J call TRBJ1-6; D may be TRBD1 (6 bases). The CDR3 has 14 amino acids. Germline assignment: CDR1 SEHNR and CDR2 FQNEAQ (reference sequence). V was trimmed by 5 bases and J by 7 bases, leaving 12 bases between them.

The gene calls are TRBV7-6 and TRBJ1-3; possibly TRBD1 for D (6 bases). The germline V and J ends were trimmed by 0 bases and 7 bases, with 13 bases remaining between them. Germline V CDR1 and CDR2: SGHVS, FNYEAQ. CDR3 length: 15 residues. The CDR3, as DNA: TGTGCCAGCAGCTTAGCGCTGGGGGCTAAGAACACCATATATTTT. Its translation is CASSLALGAKNTIYF.

V is TRBV5-8 and J is TRBJ1-1; 7 bases fit TRBD1. Germline V gene lookup returns CDR1 SGHTS and CDR2 YDEGEE. V lost 4 bases, J lost 1 base, and 4 bases stayed unmatched. The CDR3 is made up of 14 amino acids. CDR3 loop: CASSGTVKNTEAFF. The CDR3 DNA is TGTGCCAGCAGCGGGACAGTAAAGAACACTGAAGCTTTCTTT.

The V gene is TRBV6-2 or TRBV6-3, the J gene TRBJ1-2; 8 bases fit TRBD1. This CDR3 region has 15 residues. CDR1 is MNHEY and CDR2 is SVGEGT in the germline V gene. Trimming cost V 5 bases and J 2 bases; bases outside gene matches: 7. This CDR3 reads CASSQQGVLNYGYTF. The CDR3 coding sequence is TGTGCCAGCAGTCAACAGGGGGTCCTAAACTATGGCTACACCTTC.

This chain joins TRBV2 and TRBJ2-7; 10 bases line up with TRBD1. V was clipped by 5 bases and J by 4 bases; unmatched bases: 8. The CDR3 extends over 15 amino acids. The V gene's germline CDR1 is SNHLY and CDR2 FYNNEI. For the CDR3, the DNA is TGTGCCAGCAGTCGCCCGGGACAGGGGTTATACGAGCAGTACTTC. Its protein product is CASSRPGQGLYEQYF.

This clone has a single count. V usage is TRBV2 and J usage is TRBJ1-1; 9 nucleotides match TRBD1. The CDR3 extends over 17 amino acids. The germline V gene has CDR1 SNHLY and CDR2 FYNNEI. V dropped 5 bases and J dropped 0; count of bases not matched to a gene: 10. CDR3 residues: CASSQQGARRMNTEAFF. The CDR3 DNA follows: TGTGCCAGCAGTCAACAGGGGGCCCGACGAATGAACACTGAAGCTTTCTTT.

J is TRBJ2-7 and V is TRBV7-2; possibly TRBD2 for D (7 bases). V was pared by 1 base and J by 4 bases, with 14 bases between. Germline lookup yields CDR1 SGHTA and CDR2 FQGNSA. This CDR3 is 15 amino acids long. Written as DNA, the CDR3 is TGTGCCAGCAGCTTAGGTCCGGGGGGCCGGTACGAGCAGTACTTC. This sequence encodes CASSLGPGGRYEQYF.

The gene calls are TRBV4-3 and TRBJ2-2, with 9 bases lining up with TRBD2. After removal of 0 bases from V and 7 bases from J, the junction contained 12 bases not matched to a gene. Per the germline V gene, CDR1 is LGHNA and CDR2 is YSLEER. There are 18 residues in the CDR3. The CDR3 here is CASSQDPQAGGRNGELFF. The CDR3 DNA reads as TGCGCCAGCAGCCAAGACCCCCAGGCGGGGGGGCGAAACGGGGAGCTGTTTTTT.

The genes are TRBV9 and TRBJ2-2; 7 positions match TRBD2. The CDR3 is 17 residues long. Germline values: CDR1 SGDLS, CDR2 YYNGEE. The V gene end was trimmed by 0 bases and the J gene end by 4 bases; junction bases not matched to a gene: 9. CDR3 sequence: CASSVVHGGGGTGELFF. In DNA form, the CDR3 reads TGTGCCAGCAGCGTAGTCCATGGCGGGGGAGGCACCGGGGAGCTGTTTTTT. Full variable domain (outside the CDR3, taken from reference TRBV9 and TRBJ2-2): DSGVTQTPKHLITATGQRVTLRCSPRSGDLSVYWYQQSLDQGLQFLIQYYNGEERAKGNILERFSAQQFPDLHSELNLSSLELGDSALYFCASSVVHGGGGTGELFFGEGSRLTVL.

The J gene is TRBJ2-7, the V gene TRBV28; 12 bases are a match to TRBD2. With V trimmed by 5 bases and J by 7 bases, 9 bases remained unmatched. This CDR3 is 15 amino acids long. In germline, CDR1 is MDHEN, CDR2 SYDVKM. The DNA of the CDR3 is TGTGCCAGCAGTACCCCGACTAGCGGGGGCGATGAGCAGTACTTC. Translated: CASSTPTSGGDEQYF.

This chain uses TRBV5-1 with TRBJ2-7; no reliable D call. The CDR3 loop spans 14 amino acids. Germline V lookup: CDR1 SGHRS, CDR2 YFSETQ. The V gene lost 0 bases and the J gene lost 3 bases, with 10 bases spanning the gap. Here the CDR3 DNA reads TGCGCCAGCAGCTTGGTTCCATCCTACTACGAGCAGTACTTC. This gives the protein CASSLVPSYYEQYF.

The V gene is TRBV6-1, the J gene TRBJ2-7; tentatively, D is TRBD2 (5 bases). V was clipped by 2 bases and J by 4 bases, with 12 bases between them. The germline CDR1 and CDR2 sequences are MNHNS and SASEGT. The CDR3 spans 14 residues. CDR3 region: CASSENGGAYEQYF. The CDR3 nucleotides read TGTGCCAGCAGTGAAAACGGAGGAGCTTACGAGCAGTACTTC.

A single count supports this clone. V gene TRBV25-1 combines with J gene TRBJ2-1; the match to TRBD2 covers 7 bases. V was pared by 4 bases and J by 10 bases, with 1 base of the junction left unmatched. Germline V lookup: CDR1 MGHDK, CDR2 SYGVNS. This CDR3 is built from 11 residues. CDR3 region: CASSAGGEQFF. The CDR3 DNA is TGTGCCAGCAGTGCCGGGGGGGAGCAGTTCTTC. Filled out from reference TRBV25-1 and TRBJ2-1, the complete variable domain reads EADIYQTPRYLVIGTGKKITLECSQTMGHDKMYWYQQDPGMELHLIHYSYGVNSTEKGDLSSESTVSRIRTEHFPLTLESARPSHTSQYLCASSAGGEQFFGPGTRLTVL.

The chain employs TRBV5-6 and TRBJ2-2, with TRBD2 as a possible D gene (5 bases). From germline, CDR1 is SGHDT and CDR2 YYEEEE. The V end was cut by 0 bases, the J end by 1 base, with 10 bases between. The CDR3 is 16 amino acids. The CDR3 spells CASSLAYGRNTGELFF. As DNA, the CDR3 is TGTGCCAGCAGCTTGGCCTATGGGAGGAACACCGGGGAGCTGTTTTTT.

The chain combines TRBV7-8 with TRBJ1-3; possible D gene TRBD1, 6 bases. Germline CDR1 SGHVS, CDR2 FQNEAQ. This CDR3 has 16 amino acids. Between the trimmed V and J ends, which lost 5 bases and 0 bases, there was a span of 14 bases. CDR3 protein: CASSHGGQPSGNTIYF. CDR3 nucleotide sequence: TGTGCCAGCAGCCACGGGGGGCAGCCCTCTGGAAACACCATATATTTT.

For the CDR3, the DNA is TGTGCCAGCAGCTTGGCATGGCACGGGAAAAACATTCAGTACTTC. This encodes CASSLAWHGKNIQYF. This rearrangement joins TRBV5-4 to TRBJ2-4, with D unclear. The CDR3 consists of 15 residues. From germline, CDR1 is SGHNT and CDR2 YYREEE (reference sequence). V dropped 0 bases and J dropped 4 bases, with 11 bases sitting between them.

The J gene is TRBJ2-2, the V gene TRBV7-2; 10 nucleotides align to TRBD2. Germline lookup yields CDR1 SGHTA and CDR2 FQGNSA. The CDR3 sequence is 16 residues long. The V gene end was trimmed by 4 bases and the J gene end by 3 bases; junction bases not matched to a gene: 5. CDR3 in DNA: TGTGCCAGCAGCTCAGCGGGGGGGAGGGACACCGGGGAGCTGTTTTTT. This translates into CASSSAGGRDTGELFF.

This clone came up a few times. The chain combines TRBV3-1 (or the pseudogene TRBV3-2) with TRBJ1-1; unclear D gene. CDR1 and CDR2 (germline): LGHDT, YNNKEL (reference sequence). V was clipped by 3 bases and J by 7 bases, with 9 bases between them. The CDR3 covers 12 residues. The CDR3 here is CASSHWADEAFF. The CDR3 DNA reads as TGTGCCAGCAGCCATTGGGCCGATGAAGCTTTCTTT.

This clone has just a few counts. The V and J genes are TRBV5-1 and TRBJ2-1; D gene uncertain. The CDR3 is made up of 13 amino acids. CDR1 and CDR2 from the germline V gene are SGHRS and YFSETQ. Trimming took 0 bases from V and 8 from J, leaving 9 bases between them. The CDR3 protein is CASSLGQRDEQFF. CDR3 bases: TGCGCCAGCAGCTTGGGGCAACGGGATGAGCAGTTCTTC.

This clone has a single count. V and J are TRBV14 and TRBJ2-3, with unresolved D. Trimming pared 3 bases from V and 6 bases from J, leaving 13 bases between. This CDR3 has 14 amino acids. Per the germline V gene, CDR1 is SGHDN and CDR2 is FVKESK. CDR3 sequence (DNA): TGTGCCAGCAGCCAGAGATCACCCCTGGATACGCAGTATTTT. It is translated as CASSQRSPLDTQYF.

The chain combines TRBV2 with TRBJ1-1; 10 nucleotides agree with TRBD1. This CDR3 spans 16 amino acids. Germline assignment: CDR1 SNHLY and CDR2 FYNNEI. V trimming: 8 bases; J trimming: 4 bases; junction bases outside the gene matches: 13. The CDR3 region is CASRSGRTGGGTEAFF. The CDR3 coding sequence is TGTGCCAGCCGGTCTGGGAGGACAGGGGGAGGCACTGAAGCTTTCTTT.

This sequence joins TRBV6-5 and TRBJ1-4; D is possibly TRBD1 (6 bases). Germline values: CDR1 MNHEY, CDR2 SVGAGI. Trimming left V 6 bases short and J 0 bases short, with 8 bases between. The CDR3 is 14 amino acids. The CDR3 coding sequence is TGTGCCAGCAGCAGGACAGCAACTAATGAAAAACTGTTTTTT. This sequence encodes CASSRTATNEKLFF.

The rearrangement links TRBV9 to TRBJ2-1; TRBD2 matches at 8 bases. Losses at the gene ends were 4 bases for V and 5 bases for J; bases not matched to a gene: 8. Per the germline V gene, CDR1 is SGDLS and CDR2 is YYNGEE. CDR3 length: 15 amino acids. In DNA, the CDR3 is TGTGCCAGCAGCACGATTAGCGGGGCACACAATGAGCAGTTCTTC. This sequence encodes CASSTISGAHNEQFF.

The genes are TRBV7-2 and TRBJ2-6; TRBD1 might be the D (7 bases). The germline V gene has CDR1 SGHTA and CDR2 FQGNSA. With 3 bases removed from V and 2 bases from J, the gap between germline ends came to 14 bases. CDR3 size: 17 residues. The CDR3 DNA is TGTGCCAGCAGCTTCAACAGGGGAGGAACTGGGGCCAACGTCCTGACTTTC. Its translation: CASSFNRGGTGANVLTF.

Points on this clone: A read error may produce the germline difference seen at one junction end. The gene calls are TRBV2 and TRBJ1-2, with a tentative D call TRBD1 (5 bases). This CDR3 spans 15 amino acids. The germline CDR1 and CDR2 sequences are SNHLY and FYNNEI. In nucleotides, the CDR3 is TGCCTTAATGCGGAGGGGCCTTCCTTCGGGTATGGCTACACCTTC. Amino acids: CLNAEGPSFGYGYTF.